The 29 T cell receptor beta chains presented below share a single source sample, sequenced in a study of CD8+ T cells in alopecia areata. cDNA serving as the sequencing template came from extracted, reverse transcribed RNA. Measured with immunoSEQ multiplex PCR; TCRdb has only the in-frame clones, and not every one. The repertoire holds over 150,000 clones, with more than 60% as singletons. The material was CD4+ T cells sorted from blood, obtained at week 0. The source of these receptors is a human donor with alopecia areata.

The V gene is TRBV6-5, the J gene TRBJ2-1, with 8 bases lining up with TRBD1. This CDR3 is built from 14 residues. V lost 6 bases, J lost 5 bases, and 6 bases stayed unmatched. Germline loops: CDR1 MNHEY, CDR2 SVGAGI. CDR3 nucleotide sequence: TGTGCCAGCAGCCGACAGACAGGGGACAATGAGCAGTTCTTC. Protein sequence: CASSRQTGDNEQFF.

This chain connects TRBV29-1 to TRBJ2-3; D ambiguous. The CDR3 totals 9 residues. With 4 bases removed from V and 10 bases from J, the gap between germline ends came to 6 bases. Per the germline V gene, CDR1 is SQVTM and CDR2 is ANQGSEA. The CDR3 region is CSVAEAQYF. The DNA of the CDR3 is TGCAGCGTTGCGGAAGCGCAGTATTTT.

This sequence joins TRBV29-1 and TRBJ1-4, with 10 bases fitting TRBD1. The V segment lost 6 bases and the J segment 7 bases; nucleotides outside the gene matches: 5. Per germline, CDR1 SQVTM and CDR2 ANQGSEA. The CDR3 sequence is 13 residues long. This CDR3 is CSVTGTGVEKLFF. The CDR3 DNA sequence: TGCAGCGTGACGGGGACAGGGGTTGAAAAACTGTTTTTT.

This clone was seen once. V and J are TRBV30 and TRBJ1-4; TRBD1 is a possible D gene (6 bases). CDR1 and CDR2 (germline): GTSNPN, SVGIG (reference sequence). Trimming removed 5 bases from V and 0 bases from J, with 10 bases in between. This CDR3 is built from 14 residues. This CDR3 reads CAWAGVATNEKLFF. In nucleotides, the CDR3 is TGTGCCTGGGCAGGGGTGGCAACTAATGAAAAACTGTTTTTT.

This clone was observed a handful of times. The genes are TRBV11-3 and TRBJ2-2, with 14 bases matching TRBD2. Trimming removed 1 base from V and 2 bases from J; junction bases left unmatched: 3. The CDR3 is 18 amino acids. Per the germline V gene, CDR1 is SGHNT and CDR2 is YENEEA. The CDR3 region is CASSLGGLAGGNTGELFF. CDR3 nucleotide sequence: TGTGCCAGCAGCTTAGGCGGACTAGCGGGGGGTAACACCGGGGAGCTGTTTTTT.

The gene calls are TRBV7-2 and TRBJ2-1, with 8 nucleotides matching TRBD1. There are 12 residues in the CDR3. V lost 5 bases, J lost 8 bases, and 2 bases stayed unmatched. In germline, CDR1 is SGHTA, CDR2 FQGNSA. The DNA of the CDR3 is TGTGCCAGCAGCCCACAGGGGGATGAGCAGTTCTTC. Its protein product is CASSPQGDEQFF.

V is TRBV27 and J is TRBJ1-6; D remains ambiguous. There are 14 residues in the CDR3. CDR1 is MNHEY and CDR2 is SMNVEV in the germline V gene (reference sequence). The germline V and J ends were trimmed by 0 bases and 6 bases, with 6 bases remaining between them. CDR3 in DNA: TGTGCCAGCAGTTTATCAGACGTTAATTCACCCCTCCACTTT. This translates into CASSLSDVNSPLHF.

The chain couples TRBV5-4 to TRBJ2-5; 7 positions match TRBD1. This CDR3 is 14 amino acids long. Germline trimming cut 9 bases from V and 0 bases from J; bases unmatched to any gene: 8. Per the germline V gene, CDR1 is SGHNT and CDR2 is YYREEE (reference sequence). The CDR3 DNA sequence: TGTGCCACCGCCCCAGGGGGAAACCAAGAGACCCAGTACTTC. Encoded protein: CATAPGGNQETQYF.

The J gene is TRBJ1-5, the V gene TRBV5-6; TRBD1 is a possible D gene (5 bases). Germline lookup yields CDR1 SGHDT and CDR2 YYEEEE. The CDR3 is made up of 13 amino acids. Deletions cut 4 bases from V and 8 bases from J, with 13 bases between. The CDR3 protein is CASSRGNPEPQHF. The CDR3 DNA follows: TGTGCCAGCAGCCGGGGGAACCCGGAGCCCCAGCATTTT.

This chain uses TRBV5-1 with TRBJ1-1; 9 bases are shared with TRBD1. Germline CDR1 and CDR2: SGHRS and YFSETQ. This CDR3 is built from 15 residues. V lost 2 bases to trimming and J lost 5 bases; unmatched junction nucleotides: 7. The CDR3 coding sequence is TGCGCCAGCAGCTTAGAGACAGGGGGATTTACTGAAGCTTTCTTT. Translated: CASSLETGGFTEAFF.

The chain combines TRBV5-6 with TRBJ1-5; D is possibly TRBD1 (5 bases). The CDR3 sequence is 15 residues long. CDR1 and CDR2 from the germline V gene are SGHDT and YYEEEE. The V end was cut by 4 bases, the J end by 2 bases, with 13 bases between. This CDR3 reads CASSPQQGGNQPQHF. CDR3 coding DNA: TGTGCCAGCAGCCCTCAGCAGGGTGGCAATCAGCCCCAGCATTTT.

The sample holds a few counts of this clone. The chain joins TRBV29-1 to TRBJ2-1; TRBD1 or TRBD2 may be the D gene (7 bases each). The CDR3 consists of 17 residues. Germline V gene data show CDR1 as SQVTM and CDR2 as ANQGSEA. V was shortened by 4 bases and J by 0 bases, with 19 bases between the two germline ends. The CDR3 DNA sequence: TGCAGCGTTGGGGGAGGGGGACAGAGGGCCTCCTACAATGAGCAGTTCTTC. As protein: CSVGGGGQRASYNEQFF.

This clone was found once. This rearrangement joins TRBV4-3 to TRBJ2-1, with TRBD2 matching 9 bases. The V gene end was trimmed by 0 bases and the J gene end by 5 bases; junction bases not matched to a gene: 14. The CDR3 has 19 amino acids. The germline CDR1 and CDR2 sequences are LGHNA and YSLEER. The CDR3 protein is CASSQDLPSGVDWDNEQFF. The CDR3 coding sequence is TGCGCCAGCAGCCAAGATTTGCCTAGCGGGGTAGATTGGGACAATGAGCAGTTCTTC.

The chain employs TRBV7-9 and TRBJ2-7; 12 bases are shared with TRBD2. Per germline, CDR1 SEHNR and CDR2 FQNEAQ (reference sequence). This CDR3 is built from 16 residues. V shed 2 bases, J shed 6 bases, and the junction held 8 bases outside the gene matches. CDR3 residues: CASSLLTSGGRSEQYF. For the CDR3, the DNA is TGTGCCAGCAGCTTATTGACTAGCGGGGGTCGGTCCGAGCAGTACTTC.

The V gene is TRBV30, the J gene TRBJ1-2; no clear D. CDR3 length: 13 residues. V was shortened by 0 bases and J by 7 bases, with 12 bases between the two germline ends. The germline V gene encodes CDR1 GTSNPN and CDR2 SVGIG (reference sequence). This CDR3 reads CAWSVHGVFGYTF. The CDR3 region has the DNA TGTGCCTGGAGTGTACATGGAGTATTTGGCTACACCTTC.

The genes are TRBV6-5 and TRBJ2-1, with a possible D match to TRBD1 (5 bases). V was trimmed by 2 bases and J by 4 bases, leaving 9 bases between them. The CDR3 sequence is 14 residues long. Germline CDR1 and CDR2: MNHEY and SVGAGI. The chain's CDR3 is CASSYRGGYNEQFF. DNA of the CDR3: TGTGCCAGCAGTTACAGGGGTGGGTACAATGAGCAGTTCTTC.

This chain joins TRBV30 and TRBJ2-3; D not certain. Looked up from germline, CDR1 is GTSNPN and CDR2 is SVGIG (reference sequence). The CDR3 is 12 residues long. Trimming pared 0 bases from V and 10 bases from J, leaving 11 bases between. CDR3 bases: TGTGCCTGGAGTGTTGCTGGTCAGGCGCAGTATTTT. This gives the protein CAWSVAGQAQYF.

V gene TRBV19 combines with J gene TRBJ1-5; possible D gene TRBD1, 5 bases. V dropped 3 bases and J dropped 5 bases, with 8 bases sitting between them. The CDR3 extends over 13 amino acids. Germline-derived CDR1 and CDR2 are LNHDA and SQIVND (reference sequence). CDR3: CASSIDSHQPQHF. The CDR3 DNA sequence: TGTGCCAGTAGTATCGACAGCCATCAGCCCCAGCATTTT.

The chain recombines TRBV29-1 with TRBJ2-5; 10 bases agree with TRBD1. This CDR3 contains 13 residues. Germline V gives CDR1 SQVTM, CDR2 ANQGSEA. Trimming cost V 5 bases and J 2 bases; bases outside gene matches: 2. CDR3 nucleotides: TGCAGCGTTAGGACAGGGGGACAAGAGACCCAGTACTTC. Protein product: CSVRTGGQETQYF.

V gene TRBV18 combines with J gene TRBJ2-4; 9 bases map to TRBD1. The CDR3 consists of 17 residues. V gave up 2 bases and J gave up 9 bases; unmatched junction bases: 14. Per germline, CDR1 KGHSH and CDR2 LQKENI. CDR3 DNA: TGTGCCAGCTCACCAGGCCCTCCCGGGACAGGGTCCGCCATTCAGTACTTC. Protein product: CASSPGPPGTGSAIQYF.

The V and J genes are TRBV29-1 and TRBJ2-1; D is unresolved. This CDR3 is built from 15 residues. Germline-derived CDR1 and CDR2 are SQVTM and ANQGSEA. The germline V and J ends were trimmed by 4 bases and 0 bases, with 13 bases remaining between them. CDR3 coding DNA: TGCAGCGTTGGAAAGGATTTAGTCTCCTACAATGAGCAGTTCTTC. This sequence encodes CSVGKDLVSYNEQFF.

The CDR3, as DNA: TGCAGCGTTGAACCCCCCCCAGGACAACCTGGGGCCAACGTCCTGACTTTC. It yields the protein CSVEPPPGQPGANVLTF. The gene calls are TRBV29-1 and TRBJ2-6, with TRBD1 as a possible D gene (5 bases). Germline CDR1 and CDR2: SQVTM and ANQGSEA. V was clipped by 2 bases and J by 2 bases, with 16 bases between them. The CDR3 loop spans 17 amino acids.

The rearrangement uses TRBV29-1 and TRBJ2-3; D uncertain. The ends were cut back, 1 base at V and 4 bases at J, with 12 bases in the middle. In germline, CDR1 is SQVTM, CDR2 ANQGSEA. The CDR3 extends over 14 amino acids. The DNA of the CDR3 is TGCAGCGTTGAAGGAAGGGCTAGGGCAGATACGCAGTATTTT. This encodes CSVEGRARADTQYF.

V is TRBV2 and J is TRBJ2-1, with 16 bases that match TRBD2. The CDR3 covers 21 residues. With 5 bases clipped from V and 2 bases from J, the junction kept 15 bases outside the gene matches. Germline CDR1 SNHLY, CDR2 FYNNEI. The CDR3 bases are TGTGCCAGCAGTCCCCACCCACCGGGACTAGCGGGGGGGTTAACCTACAATGAGCAGTTCTTC. Translation gives CASSPHPPGLAGGLTYNEQFF.

V usage is TRBV7-8 and J usage is TRBJ2-7; 9 bases align to TRBD2. V shed 5 bases and J 2 bases; nucleotides not matched to a gene: 7. CDR1 and CDR2 (germline): SGHVS, FQNEAQ. The CDR3 has 15 amino acids. The CDR3 protein is CASSPLTSGTYEQYF. CDR3 in DNA: TGTGCCAGCAGCCCTTTGACTAGCGGCACCTACGAGCAGTACTTC. The whole variable domain, filled in from reference TRBV7-8 and TRBJ2-7, reads GAGVSQSPRYKVAKRGQDVALRCDPISGHVSLFWYQQALGQGPEFLTYFQNEAQLDKSGLPSDRFFAERPEGSVSTLKIQRTQQEDSAVYLCASSPLTSGTYEQYFGPGTRLTVT.

The genes are TRBV25-1 and TRBJ2-7; D remains ambiguous. The V end lost 5 bases, the J end lost 6 bases, and 8 bases lay between the germline ends. Germline CDR1 is MGHDK and CDR2 is SYGVNS. The CDR3 runs to 11 residues. Here the CDR3 DNA reads TGTGCCAGCAGTAGAATGATCGAGCAGTACTTC. Its protein product is CASSRMIEQYF.

This clone was counted a few times. This rearrangement joins TRBV7-2 to TRBJ2-7, with D uncertain. There are 11 residues in the CDR3. Trimming cost V 6 bases and J 6 bases, with 9 bases left between them. Looked up from germline, CDR1 is SGHTA and CDR2 is FQGNSA. This chain's CDR3 is CASSYSIEQYF. As DNA, the CDR3 is TGTGCCAGCAGTTATTCAATCGAGCAGTACTTC.

This sequence joins TRBV30 and TRBJ1-1; 8 bases match TRBD1. V gave up 2 bases and J gave up 5 bases; unmatched junction bases: 13. Germline loops: CDR1 GTSNPN, CDR2 SVGIG (reference sequence). The CDR3 is 16 amino acids. The CDR3 region has the DNA TGTGCCTGGAGTCCCCAGGGGGCACTAGGATGGACTGAAGCTTTCTTT. Encoded protein: CAWSPQGALGWTEAFF.

The J gene is TRBJ2-3, the V gene TRBV30, with D perhaps TRBD2 (5 bases). V was clipped by 0 bases and J by 1 base, with 14 bases between them. CDR3 length: 16 residues. Germline assignment: CDR1 GTSNPN and CDR2 SVGIG (reference sequence). The DNA for the CDR3 is TGTGCCTGGAGTGTACATCGAGGGTTGGGCACAGATACGCAGTATTTT. This encodes CAWSVHRGLGTDTQYF.